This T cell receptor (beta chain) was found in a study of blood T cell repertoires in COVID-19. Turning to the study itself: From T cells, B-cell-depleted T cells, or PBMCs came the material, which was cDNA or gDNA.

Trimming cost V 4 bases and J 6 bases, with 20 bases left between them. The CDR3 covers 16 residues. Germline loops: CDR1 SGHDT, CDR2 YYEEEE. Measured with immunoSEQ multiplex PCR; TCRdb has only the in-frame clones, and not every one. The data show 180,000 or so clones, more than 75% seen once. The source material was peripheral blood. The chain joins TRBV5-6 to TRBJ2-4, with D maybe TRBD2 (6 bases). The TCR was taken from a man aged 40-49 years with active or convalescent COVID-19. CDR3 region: CASSRTGLSVINIQYF. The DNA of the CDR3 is TGTGCCAGCAGCCGGACGGGACTCTCAGTGATAAACATTCAGTACTTC. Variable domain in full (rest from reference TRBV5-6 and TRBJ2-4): DAGVTQSPTHLIKTRGQQVTLRCSPKSGHDTVSWYQQALGQGPQFIFQYYEEEERQRGNFPDRFSGHQFPNYSSELNVNALLLGDSALYLCASSRTGLSVINIQYFGAGTRLSVL.